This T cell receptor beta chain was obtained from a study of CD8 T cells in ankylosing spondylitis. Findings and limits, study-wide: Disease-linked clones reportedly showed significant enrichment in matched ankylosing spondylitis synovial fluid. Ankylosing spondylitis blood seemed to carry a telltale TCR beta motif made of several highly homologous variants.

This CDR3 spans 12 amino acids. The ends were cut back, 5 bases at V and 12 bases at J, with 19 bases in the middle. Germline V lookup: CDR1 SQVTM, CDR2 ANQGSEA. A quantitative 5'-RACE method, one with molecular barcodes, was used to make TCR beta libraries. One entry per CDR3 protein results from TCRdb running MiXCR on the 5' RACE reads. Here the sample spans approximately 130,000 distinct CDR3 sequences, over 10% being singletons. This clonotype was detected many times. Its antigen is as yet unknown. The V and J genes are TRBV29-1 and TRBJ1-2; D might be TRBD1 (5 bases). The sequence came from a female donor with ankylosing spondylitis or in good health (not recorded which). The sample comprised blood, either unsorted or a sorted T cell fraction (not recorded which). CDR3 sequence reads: CSVRRDDPFHTF. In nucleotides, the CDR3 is TGCAGCGTTCGCCGGGACGACCCCTTCCACACCTTC. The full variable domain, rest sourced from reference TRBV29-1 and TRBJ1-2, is SAVISQKPSRDICQRGTSLTIQCQVDSQVTMMFWYRQQPGQSLTLIATANQGSEATYESGFVIDKFPISRPNLTFSTLTVSNMSPEDSSIYLCSVRRDDPFHTFGSGTRLTVV.